Listed below are T cell receptor beta chains from one sample, sequenced in a study of cytomegalovirus exposure and HLA in healthy donors. The protocol was immunoSEQ multiplex PCR, while the TCRdb copy is restricted to in-frame clones and leaves out a portion. This sample has some 250,000 clones, with around 90% found just once. Source material: PBMCs. The receptors were sampled from a woman younger than 30 in good health and CMV-seronegative. Both conserved end residues are part of each CDR3. The order of the fields is V gene, D gene, J gene, clone size, CDR3 protein, CDR3 DNA. A D gene is named only where the DNA matches it firmly. Expanded clones get a size class; other rows say once, few or many, or leave the size out.

>TRBV20-1|-|TRBJ2-1|-
CSVALGEQFF
TGCAGTGTGGCGCTAGGTGAGCAGTTCTTC
>TRBV19|TRBD1|TRBJ1-2|-
CASSIVWDSTNYGYTF
TGTGCCAGTAGTATAGTTTGGGACAGCACTAACTATGGCTACACCTTC
>TRBV28|-|TRBJ1-1|-
CASSPLQWNTEAFF
TGTGCCAGCAGCCCTTTACAGTGGAACACTGAAGCTTTCTTT
>TRBV16|TRBD1|TRBJ2-7|-
CASSPLRTGALGSSYEQYF
TGTGCCAGCAGCCCCCTAAGGACAGGGGCCCTTGGGAGCTCCTACGAGCAGTACTTC
>TRBV14|-|TRBJ2-7|-
CASSQVDTLSYEQYF
TGTGCCAGCAGCCAAGTCGACACCCTCTCCTACGAGCAGTACTTC
>TRBV6-5|-|TRBJ1-1|-
CASRDIGNTEAFF
TGTGCCAGCAGAGACATAGGCAACACTGAAGCTTTCTTT
>TRBV27|-|TRBJ2-7|-
CASSLIPFYEQYF
TGTGCCAGCAGTTTAATTCCTTTCTACGAGCAGTACTTC
>TRBV11-2|-|TRBJ1-1|-
CASSLETGWNTEAFF
TGTGCCAGCAGCTTGGAAACAGGGTGGAACACTGAAGCTTTCTTT
>TRBV9|-|TRBJ1-3|-
CASSPRQLRTAGNTIYF
TGTGCCAGCAGCCCCCGACAGCTCCGTACGGCTGGAAACACCATATATTTT
>TRBV7-3|TRBD1|TRBJ2-5|-
CASSSTGGKETQYF
TGTGCCAGCAGCTCGACAGGGGGCAAAGAGACCCAGTACTTC
>TRBV20-1|-|TRBJ2-5|-
CSAYYQETQYF
TGCAGTGCTTATTACCAAGAGACCCAGTACTTC
>TRBV10-3|-|TRBJ2-2|-
CALGEGTNTGELFF
TGTGCCCTAGGGGAAGGGACGAACACCGGGGAGCTGTTTTTT
>TRBV6-1|-|TRBJ1-6|-
CASSEEGGIGSPLHF
TGTGCCAGCAGTGAAGAAGGGGGTATTGGCTCACCCCTCCACTTT
>TRBV4-3|-|TRBJ1-1|-
CASSQDRTDRNTEAFF
TGCGCCAGCAGCCAAGATCGCACAGACCGAAACACTGAAGCTTTCTTT
>TRBV28|TRBD1|TRBJ1-2|-
CASSLDRNYGYTF
TGTGCCAGCAGCTTGGACAGGAACTATGGCTACACCTTC
>TRBV6-1|TRBD1|TRBJ1-2|-
CASSAPPGTGIFYGYTF
TGTGCCAGCAGTGCGCCCCCCGGGACAGGAATCTTCTATGGCTACACCTTC
>TRBV5-6|-|TRBJ1-1|-
CASSEDRNTEAFF
TGTGCCAGCAGCGAGGACAGGAACACTGAAGCTTTCTTT
>TRBV5-4|TRBD1|TRBJ2-1|-
CASRVGQDFYNEQFF
TGTGCCAGCCGCGTGGGACAGGATTTCTACAATGAGCAGTTCTTC
>TRBV30|TRBD1|TRBJ1-6|few
CAWSVMRQGNSPLHF
TGTGCCTGGAGTGTAATGCGACAGGGAAATTCACCCCTCCACTTT
>TRBV7-9|-|TRBJ2-2|-
CASSSGLGEPGELFF
TGTGCCAGCAGCTCGGGACTGGGGGAGCCCGGGGAGCTGTTTTTT
>TRBV2|TRBD2|TRBJ2-3|-
CASSEYSGGNTDTQYF
TGTGCCAGCAGTGAATATTCCGGGGGGAACACAGATACGCAGTATTTT
>TRBV15|TRBD1|TRBJ2-2|once
CATSRYRDRSTGELFF
TGTGCCACCAGCAGGTACCGGGACAGGTCTACCGGGGAGCTGTTTTTT
>TRBV25-1|TRBD1|TRBJ1-2|-
CASSAGTVYGYTF
TGTGCCAGCAGTGCAGGGACAGTCTATGGCTACACCTTC
>TRBV6-1|-|TRBJ2-6|few
CASSVESSGANVLTF
TGTGCCAGCAGTGTAGAGAGCTCTGGGGCCAACGTCCTGACTTTC
>TRBV10-3|-|TRBJ2-7|-
CAIRTGNYEQYF
TGTGCCATCAGAACAGGAAACTACGAGCAGTACTTC
>TRBV5-1|TRBD1|TRBJ1-5|-
CASRHTRGQGAFGNQPQHF
TGCGCCAGCAGACACACAAGAGGGCAGGGGGCTTTTGGCAATCAGCCCCAGCATTTT
>TRBV5-6|-|TRBJ2-3|-
CASSPASTDTQYF
TGTGCCAGCAGCCCGGCTAGTACAGATACGCAGTATTTT
>TRBV28|-|TRBJ1-4|-
CASSLGLTELFF
TGTGCCAGCAGTTTGGGACTGACGGAACTGTTTTTT
>TRBV5-4|TRBD1|TRBJ2-2|-
CASSSGTGSTGELFF
TGTGCCAGCAGCTCCGGGACAGGGTCCACCGGGGAGCTGTTTTTT
>TRBV19|TRBD1|TRBJ2-2|few
CASSRRTGGSYAGELFF
TGTGCCAGTAGCCGGCGTACAGGGGGAAGCTACGCCGGGGAGCTGTTTTTT
>TRBV9|TRBD2|TRBJ2-7|-
CASSATSGGSYEQYF
TGTGCCAGCAGCGCCACTAGCGGGGGGAGCTACGAGCAGTACTTC
>TRBV6-4|TRBD2|TRBJ2-1|once
CASSEEASGGNEQFF
TGTGCCAGCAGTGAGGAGGCTAGCGGGGGAAATGAGCAGTTCTTC
>TRBV9|TRBD1|TRBJ1-2|-
CASAPGQGAGGYTF
TGTGCCAGCGCACCGGGACAGGGCGCGGGTGGCTACACCTTC
>TRBV5-1|-|TRBJ2-7|few
CASSLAGNEQYF
TGCGCCAGCAGCTTGGCAGGGAACGAGCAGTACTTC
>TRBV5-1|-|TRBJ2-5|-
CASSGDIQETQYF
TGCGCCAGCAGCGGGGACATTCAAGAGACCCAGTACTTC
>TRBV7-6|TRBD1|TRBJ1-6|-
CASSPGTGGNSPLHF
TGTGCCAGCAGCCCCGGGACAGGGGGTAATTCACCCCTCCACTTT
>TRBV5-1|-|TRBJ2-6|once
CASQRYSGANVLTF
TGCGCCAGCCAGAGGTACTCTGGGGCCAACGTCCTGACTTTC
>TRBV7-9|-|TRBJ1-1|-
CASSFSSWRNTEAFF
TGTGCCAGCAGCTTTAGCAGTTGGCGGAACACTGAAGCTTTCTTT
>TRBV4-1|-|TRBJ1-1|-
CASSQDGGVTEAFF
TGCGCCAGCAGCCAAGATGGAGGGGTCACTGAAGCTTTCTTT
>TRBV5-1|TRBD2|TRBJ2-5|-
CASGASGARPQETQYF
TGCGCCAGCGGTGCTAGCGGGGCACGACCTCAAGAGACCCAGTACTTC
>TRBV6-5|-|TRBJ2-2|-
CASSPGGPGELFF
TGTGCCAGCAGCCCCGGGGGGCCCGGGGAGCTGTTTTTT
>TRBV2|TRBD1|TRBJ1-6|few
CASSEEGDRVGSPLHF
TGTGCCAGCAGTGAAGAGGGGGACAGGGTAGGGTCACCCCTCCACTTT
>TRBV7-2|-|TRBJ1-2|-
CASSSLRLEGDSYGYTF
TGTGCCAGCAGCTCCCTCCGGTTAGAGGGGGATTCCTATGGCTACACCTTC
>TRBV9|TRBD1|TRBJ2-7|-
CASSVGTGTGVLEQYF
TGTGCCAGCAGCGTAGGGACCGGGACAGGGGTTCTCGAGCAGTACTTC
>TRBV7-2|-|TRBJ1-2|-
CASSPPGYTF
TGTGCCAGCAGCCCCCCGGGCTACACCTTC